The rows below give T cell receptor beta chains drawn from one sample of a study of OX40 agonist ivuxolimab in advanced cancers. The protocol was immunoSEQ multiplex PCR, while the TCRdb copy is restricted to in-frame clones and leaves out a portion. The sample records around 53,000 clones, about 85% being singletons. This material consisted of CD4+ or CD8+ T cells sorted from blood, taken in a trial of the OX40 agonist ivuxolimab. All receptors come from an adult with an advanced solid tumor such as melanoma, head and neck, liver or kidney cancer. CDR3s leave out the opening cysteine and the closing phenylalanine or tryptophan. The order of the fields is D gene, V gene, J gene, CDR3 protein. The D gene is left open where the match is weak.

>.|TRBV9|TRBJ2-7
ASSVGLGDYEQY
>TRBD2|TRBV5-4|TRBJ2-3
ASSLGLAGHTDTQY
>.|TRBV6-5|TRBJ1-5
ASSYSAEKPQH
>.|TRBV5-6|TRBJ1-6
ASSLDSLGAPLH
>.|TRBV4-1|TRBJ2-6
ASRRVLGANVLT
>.|TRBV7-2|TRBJ2-3
ASSFGPYTDTQY
>.|TRBV10-1|TRBJ2-2
ASSNTYTGELF
>TRBD1|TRBV28|TRBJ1-5
ASIVTGAPNQPQH
>.|TRBV10-1|TRBJ1-4
ASSPQGRGEKLF
>.|TRBV2|TRBJ2-4
ATVLATNIQY
>TRBD1|TRBV28|TRBJ2-5
ASSWDRDVSQETQY
>TRBD1|TRBV2|TRBJ2-1
ASRDSSYNEQF
>.|TRBV11-2|TRBJ1-2
ASSLGDLYGYT
>.|TRBV10-3|TRBJ1-1
AISDGGAVNTEAF
>.|TRBV7-6|TRBJ1-5
ASSLGLNQPQH
>TRBD1|TRBV27|TRBJ1-4
ASARGQSGEKLF